The 10 T cell receptor beta chains listed next were all sequenced from one sample in a study of identical twins. TCRdb reprocessed the 5' RACE reads with MiXCR, giving one entry per CDR3 protein. The sample carries some 1,600,000 distinct CDR3 sequences, around a third recorded once. Material: cord blood. These receptors came from a newborn girl in good health.

The chain employs TRBV20-1 and TRBJ1-6; D is perhaps TRBD1 (5 bases). Germline CDR1 DFQATT, CDR2 SNEGSKA (reference sequence). The CDR3 contains 15 residues. The V end was cut by 3 bases, the J end by 5 bases, with 14 bases between. CDR3 coding DNA: TGCAGTGCTAGGTCCTCAGGGAGGAATAATTCACCCCTCCACTTT. Encoded protein: CSARSSGRNNSPLHF.

In the case of this clonotype: A much larger clone lies one base from this, so it may be a read error. The V and J genes are TRBV29-1 and TRBJ2-1; TRBD2 agrees at 7 bases. CDR3 length: 16 amino acids. Germline V gene sequence: CDR1 SQVTM, CDR2 ANQGSEA. Trimming took 3 bases from V and 3 from J; bases not matched to a gene: 11. CDR3 residues: CSVDGRASGDYNEQFF. Written as DNA, the CDR3 is TGCAGCGTTGACGGAAGGGCTAGCGGTGACTACAATGAGCAGTTCTTC.

V and J are TRBV20-1 and TRBJ1-6, with 7 bases fitting TRBD1. J gave up 7 bases and V 6 bases, and 9 bases lay outside the gene matches. Germline lookup yields CDR1 DFQATT and CDR2 SNEGSKA (reference sequence). The CDR3 runs to 14 residues. In DNA form, the CDR3 reads TGCAGTGCGCGTAGACAGGGCCAAAATTCACCCCTCCACTTT. The encoded protein is CSARRQGQNSPLHF.

This clonotype was detected a few times. The chain employs TRBV12-3 or TRBV12-4 and TRBJ1-1; 7 bases agree with TRBD1. After removal of 4 bases from V and 1 base from J, the junction contained 9 bases not matched to a gene. The CDR3 runs to 16 residues. The CDR3 DNA reads TGTGCCAGCAGTTCCCCCACAGGGGCCCCGAACACTGAAGCTTTCTTT. This gives the protein CASSSPTGAPNTEAFF.

The rearrangement uses TRBV29-1 and TRBJ1-2; D not certain. Germline assignment: CDR1 SQVTM and CDR2 ANQGSEA. The CDR3 runs 12 residues. Trimming removed 5 bases from V and 5 bases from J, with 12 bases in between. Here the CDR3 DNA reads TGCAGCGTTTCTCTCGGGTTATATGGCTACACCTTC. Protein: CSVSLGLYGYTF. Full variable domain (rest looked up from reference TRBV29-1 and TRBJ1-2): SAVISQKPSRDICQRGTSLTIQCQVDSQVTMMFWYRQQPGQSLTLIATANQGSEATYESGFVIDKFPISRPNLTFSTLTVSNMSPEDSSIYLCSVSLGLYGYTFGSGTRLTVV.

This chain joins TRBV20-1 and TRBJ2-3; the D gene is possibly TRBD2 (5 bases). This CDR3 spans 18 amino acids. V lost 0 bases and J lost 0, with 19 bases in between. Germline loops: CDR1 DFQATT, CDR2 SNEGSKA (reference sequence). CDR3 in DNA: TGCAGTGCTAGAGATTGGATAGCGTCTACTCCTAGCACAGATACGCAGTATTTT. The encoded protein is CSARDWIASTPSTDTQYF.

In this sample, this clonotype turned up a few times. This chain links TRBV10-3 with TRBJ1-2; possibly TRBD1 for D (5 bases). Germline V CDR1 and CDR2: ENHRY, SYGVKD. The V and J ends lost 4 bases and 8 bases respectively, with 23 bases between them. The CDR3 consists of 16 residues. The CDR3 sequence is CAISGVGLLVGDGYTF. CDR3 nucleotides: TGTGCCATCAGTGGAGTGGGCCTACTTGTGGGGGACGGCTACACCTTC.

The chain uses TRBV24-1 and TRBJ2-1; a possible D gene is TRBD2 (6 bases). This CDR3 region has 16 residues. Trimming took off 5 bases at V and 5 bases at J, with 18 bases between the two ends. Germline assignment: CDR1 KGHDR and CDR2 SFDVKD. This CDR3 is CATSGPVDYINNEQFF. CDR3 DNA sequence: TGTGCCACCAGTGGCCCGGTGGACTATATTAACAATGAGCAGTTCTTC.

The rearrangement uses TRBV5-4 and TRBJ2-1; 8 positions match TRBD2. V shed 7 bases and J 0 bases; nucleotides not matched to a gene: 6. The CDR3 sequence is 15 residues long. Germline CDR1 SGHNT, CDR2 YYREEE (reference sequence). The CDR3 is CASESGGPSYNEQFF. As DNA, the CDR3 is TGTGCCAGCGAGAGCGGGGGACCCTCCTACAATGAGCAGTTCTTC.

This chain uses TRBV7-2 with TRBJ2-7, with TRBD2 identical over 14 bases. CDR3 length: 19 residues. V shed 1 base and J 0 bases; nucleotides not matched to a gene: 8. The V gene's germline CDR1 is SGHTA and CDR2 FQGNSA. Written as DNA, the CDR3 is TGTGCCAGCAGCTTAGTGGGACTAGCGGGAGCCCTCGGCTCCTACGAGCAGTACTTC. Amino acid sequence: CASSLVGLAGALGSYEQYF.